A selection of T cell receptor beta chains follows, all from one sample in a study of CD8+CD57+ T cells in acquired aplastic anemia. TCRdb ran MiXCR on the reads and lists one entry per CDR3 protein. The sample carries approximately 300,000 distinct CDR3 sequences, 45% to 65% recorded once. The sequenced material came from sorted CD4+, CD8+, or CD8+CD57+ T cells (not recorded which) from PBMCs. The receptors come from a human donor with aplastic anemia. Both conserved end residues are part of each CDR3. The D gene is left open where the match is weak. The size of a clone is reported for some rows only, either as once, few or many, or as a class for expanded clones.

clone size	V gene	D gene	J gene	CDR3 protein	CDR3 DNA
few	TRBV7-9	TRBD1	TRBJ2-3	CASSLYNRGLADTQYF	TGTGCCAGCAGCTTATACAACAGGGGGCTGGCAGATACGCAGTATTTT
many	TRBV19	NA	TRBJ1-3	CASSRYGGAVPGNTIYF	TGTGCCAGTAGTAGATATGGGGGCGCCGTTCCCGGAAACACCATATATTTT
NA	TRBV25-1	NA	TRBJ2-2	CASSDRGQRNSGELFF	TGTGCCAGCAGTGATAGGGGCCAAAGGAACTCCGGGGAGCTGTTTTTT
many	TRBV2	TRBD1	TRBJ2-5	CASSRSTGVAETQYF	TGTGCCAGCAGCCGTTCGACAGGGGTTGCGGAGACCCAGTACTTC
many	TRBV7-3	TRBD2	TRBJ2-2	CASSFGHAGGVTGELFF	TGTGCCAGCAGCTTCGGACACGCGGGGGGGGTCACCGGGGAGCTGTTTTTT
many	TRBV5-8	TRBD2	TRBJ2-2	CASSLSLAGNTGELFF	TGTGCCAGCAGCTTGTCGCTAGCGGGGAACACCGGGGAGCTGTTTTTT
NA	TRBV12-3/TRBV12-4	NA	TRBJ1-1	CASSLRDMNTEAFF	TGTGCCAGCAGTTTGAGGGATATGAACACTGAAGCTTTCTTT
many	TRBV28	NA	TRBJ2-5	CASSSKTQYF	TGTGCCAGCAGTAGCAAGACCCAGTACTTC
few	TRBV19	NA	TRBJ2-2	CASSRGTLNTGELFF	TGTGCCAGTAGTAGAGGGACTTTGAACACCGGGGAGCTGTTTTTT
NA	TRBV5-8	TRBD1	TRBJ2-1	CASSLGQGFDEQFF	TGTGCCAGCAGCCTTGGACAGGGGTTCGATGAGCAGTTCTTC
many	TRBV29-1	NA	TRBJ2-5	CSVEVTSPGTQYF	TGCAGCGTTGAAGTGACATCCCCAGGGACCCAGTACTTC
many	TRBV7-7	NA	TRBJ2-7	CASSLAEGSTYEQYF	TGTGCCAGCAGCTTAGCTGAAGGATCAACCTACGAGCAGTACTTC
NA	TRBV12-3/TRBV12-4	NA	TRBJ2-7	CASSLRPAYEQYF	TGTGCCAGCAGTTTACGGCCGGCCTACGAGCAGTACTTC
few	TRBV29-1	NA	TRBJ1-2	CSVDAHFSYGYTF	TGCAGCGTTGACGCGCACTTCTCCTATGGCTACACCTTC
NA	TRBV7-2	NA	TRBJ1-3	CASSQTWDTIYF	TGTGCCAGCAGCCAAACTTGGGACACCATATATTTT
many	TRBV2	NA	TRBJ1-3	CASSESAGPGNTIYF	TGTGCCAGCAGTGAATCTGCCGGACCTGGAAACACCATATATTTT
many	TRBV2	NA	TRBJ1-6	CASSLRDYNSPLHF	TGTGCCAGCAGTTTAAGGGATTATAATTCACCCCTCCACTTT
NA	TRBV5-4	TRBD2	TRBJ2-3	CASSLGTSGGSPYF	TGTGCCAGCAGCCTCGGGACTAGCGGGGGGAGCCCGTATTTT
NA	TRBV29-1	NA	TRBJ2-7	CSVWTPPYEQYF	TGCAGCGTTTGGACACCTCCCTACGAGCAGTACTTC
NA	TRBV7-6	NA	TRBJ2-3	CASSLGLGRGTDTQYF	TGTGCCAGCAGCTTAGGTCTGGGGAGAGGCACAGATACGCAGTATTTT
many	TRBV19	TRBD2	TRBJ2-1	CASSYLAGGGYNEQFF	TGTGCCAGTAGCTACCTAGCGGGGGGGGGCTACAATGAGCAGTTCTTC
many	TRBV3-1	TRBD1	TRBJ1-6	CASRRQGADSPLHF	TGTGCCAGCAGACGACAGGGGGCGGATTCACCCCTCCACTTT
few	TRBV4-1	NA	TRBJ2-7	CASSQDRAYEQYF	TGCGCCAGCAGCCAAGATCGGGCCTACGAGCAGTACTTC
NA	TRBV4-1	NA	TRBJ2-5	CASSRILDGKETQYF	TGCGCCAGCAGCCGGATCCTGGACGGGAAAGAGACCCAGTACTTC
many	TRBV28	NA	TRBJ1-6	CASSGAQGVDSPLHF	TGTGCCAGCAGCGGTGCACAGGGTGTAGATTCACCCCTCCACTTT
NA	TRBV19	NA	TRBJ1-1	CASSKAAYFCASFPSGSRTEAFF	NA
NA	TRBV7-4	NA	TRBJ1-5	CASSAGLAGNQPQHF	TGTGCCAGCAGCGCCGGACTAGCGGGGAATCAGCCCCAGCATTTT